These 15 T cell receptor beta chains originate from one sample sequenced in a study of shared clonotypes between healthy human individuals. Measured with immunoSEQ multiplex PCR; TCRdb has only the in-frame clones, and not every one. Of 2.3 million or so clones listed, approximately 95% are singletons. The specimen sequenced was naive CD4+ T cells from PBMCs. Subset described: CD45RA+ positively selected. These receptor sequences come from a man between 18 and 35 years old in good health. Some clones in this sample may be carry-over from other donors' samples.

The rearrangement joins TRBV6-1 to TRBJ1-5, with D possibly TRBD1 on 5 matching bases. This CDR3 comprises 15 residues. V dropped 7 bases and J dropped 2 bases, with 15 bases sitting between them. Per germline, CDR1 MNHNS and CDR2 SASEGT. CDR3 region: CASKPERGGNQPQHF. CDR3 in DNA: TGTGCCAGCAAACCTGAAAGGGGAGGCAATCAGCCCCAGCATTTT.

This clone was seen only a few times. The chain has TRBV7-9 and TRBJ1-1; 8 bases fit TRBD1. Per the germline V gene, CDR1 is SEHNR and CDR2 is FQNEAQ (reference sequence). The CDR3 is 14 amino acids. With V trimmed by 5 bases and J by 4 bases, 6 bases remained unmatched. The CDR3 sequence: CASSLQGAITEAFF. The CDR3 DNA follows: TGTGCCAGCAGCCTCCAGGGGGCGATCACTGAAGCTTTCTTT.

The CDR3 DNA is TGTGCCAGCAGCTTCGACGGGGCCACCGGGGAGCTGTTTTTT. It codes for CASSFDGATGELFF. The rearrangement joins TRBV7-2 to TRBJ2-2; D is perhaps TRBD1 or TRBD2 (5 bases each). This CDR3 contains 14 residues. With 3 bases removed from V and 4 bases from J, the gap between germline ends came to 9 bases. Per germline, CDR1 SGHTA and CDR2 FQGNSA.

This chain uses TRBV6-6 with TRBJ2-5; D might be TRBD1 (6 bases). Per the germline V gene, CDR1 is MNHNY and CDR2 is SVGAGI (reference sequence). Trimming cost V 10 bases and J 1 base, with 16 bases left between them. This CDR3 contains 14 residues. The CDR3 loop reads CATAKKQGQETQYF. The CDR3, as DNA: TGTGCCACTGCTAAGAAACAGGGCCAAGAGACCCAGTACTTC.

This chain connects TRBV25-1 to TRBJ2-5; 7 bases agree with TRBD1. The DNA end favors TRBJ2-7, so the J call may be wrong. The germline CDR1 and CDR2 sequences are MGHDK and SYGVNS. This CDR3 is 14 amino acids long. The CDR3 nucleotides read TGTGCCAGCAGGAAACCAGGGGGCTCCTACGAGCAGTACTTC. This encodes CASRKPGGSYEQYF.

The rearrangement uses TRBV7-9 and TRBJ2-7, with 16 nucleotides matching TRBD2. Germline V gives CDR1 SEHNR, CDR2 FQNEAQ (reference sequence). This CDR3 spans 16 amino acids. The ends lost 5 bases at V and 6 bases at J; junction bases unmatched: 7. CDR3 nucleotides: TGTGCCAGCAGCCTGGGACTAGCGGGAGGGCCTCCCGAGCAGTACTTC. Protein: CASSLGLAGGPPEQYF.

The chain joins TRBV4-2 to TRBJ2-1, with D possibly TRBD2 on 6 matching bases. The V end lost 4 bases, the J end lost 5 bases, and 18 bases lay between the germline ends. CDR3 length equals 16 residues. Germline CDR1 reads LGHNA; CDR2 reads YNFKEQ. The CDR3 DNA sequence: TGTGCCAGCAGCCCGGGGGTCGGGAGCGGCGACAATGAGCAGTTCTTC. Protein product: CASSPGVGSGDNEQFF.

The CDR3 coding sequence is TGTGCCAGCAGCCCCCGGACTAGCGGGAGGGCTAGCACAGATACGCAGTATTTT. Amino acid sequence: CASSPRTSGRASTDTQYF. The chain employs TRBV7-3 and TRBJ2-3, with 15 positions matching TRBD2. CDR1 SGHTA and CDR2 FQGTGA come from the germline V gene. V dropped 5 bases and J dropped 0; count of bases not matched to a gene: 6. This CDR3 region has 18 residues.

The CDR3 DNA is TGCGCCAGCAGCATCCGGGACAGCAGCACAGATACGCAGTATTTT. Protein sequence: CASSIRDSSTDTQYF. J is TRBJ2-3 and V is TRBV5-1; 7 bases line up with TRBD1. Losses at the gene ends were 4 bases for V and 0 bases for J; bases not matched to a gene: 5. In germline, CDR1 is SGHRS, CDR2 YFSETQ. This CDR3 has 15 residues. Variable domain in full (rest from reference TRBV5-1 and TRBJ2-3): KAGVTQTPRYLIKTRGQQVTLSCSPISGHRSVSWYQQTPGQGLQFLFEYFSETQRNKGNFPGRFSGRQFSNSRSEMNVSTLELGDSALYLCASSIRDSSTDTQYFGPGTRLTVL.

V gene TRBV28 combines with J gene TRBJ1-3, with 9 bases identical to TRBD1. This CDR3 region has 16 residues. With V trimmed by 8 bases and J by 0 bases, 8 bases remained unmatched. CDR1 and CDR2 (germline): MDHEN, SYDVKM. CDR3 protein: CASFGQGPISGNTIYF. CDR3 sequence (DNA): TGTGCCAGCTTTGGACAGGGGCCCATCTCTGGAAACACCATATATTTT.

The sample holds a few counts of this clone. The chain joins TRBV29-1 to TRBJ2-7; TRBD1 matches 9 bases. Germline V gene data show CDR1 as SQVTM and CDR2 as ANQGSEA. This CDR3 is built from 12 residues. With 4 bases clipped from V and 4 bases from J, the junction kept 2 bases outside the gene matches. In DNA, the CDR3 is TGCAGCGTTGCCGGGACAGGGTACGAGCAGTACTTC. Protein: CSVAGTGYEQYF.

Notes on this clone: Within the sample, other DNA sequences also encode this same CDR3. The chain employs TRBV11-2 and TRBJ2-3; 10 bases agree with TRBD2. Trimming removed 4 bases from V and 2 bases from J; junction bases left unmatched: 6. The CDR3 is 16 residues long. Germline V gives CDR1 SGHAT, CDR2 FQNNGV. This CDR3 is CASSSLAGGITDTQYF. CDR3 nucleotides: TGTGCCAGCAGCTCATTAGCGGGAGGAATCACAGATACGCAGTATTTT.

This chain connects TRBV9 to TRBJ2-1; D possibly matches TRBD1 or TRBD2 (5 bases each). Deletions cut 7 bases from V and 10 bases from J, with 18 bases between. CDR1 is SGDLS and CDR2 is YYNGEE in the germline V gene. This CDR3 spans 13 amino acids. Written as DNA, the CDR3 is TGTGCCAGCTCCCCGGGACCCCTCATGGAGCAGTTCTTC. Its protein is CASSPGPLMEQFF.

J is TRBJ1-5 and V is TRBV2, with 8 bases lining up with TRBD1. Germline V gene sequence: CDR1 SNHLY, CDR2 FYNNEI. The ends lost 4 bases at V and 0 bases at J; junction bases unmatched: 2. The CDR3 sequence is 15 residues long. This chain's CDR3 is CASSGDRLSNQPQHF. CDR3 nucleotide sequence: TGTGCCAGCAGTGGGGACAGGCTTAGCAATCAGCCCCAGCATTTT.

The chain combines TRBV27 with TRBJ2-7; the D gene is possibly TRBD1 (6 bases). There are 14 residues in the CDR3. In germline, CDR1 is MNHEY, CDR2 SMNVEV (reference sequence). V was clipped by 5 bases and J by 3 bases, with 14 bases between them. Here the CDR3 reads CASSVQGKVYEQYF. DNA of the CDR3: TGTGCCAGCAGTGTCCAGGGGAAGGTCTACGAGCAGTACTTC.